The 28 T cell receptor beta chains reported below all come from one sample, sequenced in a study of cytomegalovirus exposure and HLA in healthy donors. Use of 60 Vbeta and 13 Jbeta primers characterized the PCR. Repertoires were generated with immunoSEQ multiplex PCR, while TCRdb's copy carries only in-frame clones and drops some. The data hold 160,000 or so clones, with roughly four fifths observed a single time. The sample comprised PBMCs. Every receptor here comes from a woman in her fifties or sixties in good health and CMV-seronegative.

The V gene is TRBV20-1, the J gene TRBJ2-3; D not resolved. Deletions cut 0 bases from V and 7 bases from J, with 5 bases between. The CDR3 contains 11 residues. CDR1 is DFQATT and CDR2 is SNEGSKA in the germline V gene (reference sequence). The DNA for the CDR3 is TGCAGTGCTAGAGAAGAGTATACGCAGTATTTT. Translating gives CSAREEYTQYF.

This rearrangement joins TRBV4-3 to TRBJ1-1; 7 nucleotides align to TRBD1. V shed 3 bases and J 3 bases; nucleotides not matched to a gene: 7. Germline V gene sequence: CDR1 LGHNA, CDR2 YSLEER. The CDR3 contains 15 residues. The CDR3 sequence: CASSQRQGRDTEAFF. The CDR3 DNA sequence: TGCGCCAGCAGCCAGCGACAGGGTCGAGACACTGAAGCTTTCTTT.

The chain links TRBV4-3 to TRBJ2-3, with 8 nucleotides matching TRBD2. J lost 0 bases, V lost 0 bases, and 8 bases had no gene match. Germline values: CDR1 LGHNA, CDR2 YSLEER. This CDR3 contains 18 residues. The CDR3, as DNA: TGCGCCAGCAGCCAAGATCGGGCGGGAGGACCGAGCACAGATACGCAGTATTTT. Its protein is CASSQDRAGGPSTDTQYF.

CDR3 coding DNA: TGTGCCAGCAGCTCAATTGAAGGACTAGCGGGGGGCTACGAGCAGTACTTC. The encoded protein is CASSSIEGLAGGYEQYF. V is TRBV7-2 and J is TRBJ2-7; 14 bases fit TRBD2. The V gene's germline CDR1 is SGHTA and CDR2 FQGNSA. The ends lost 4 bases at V and 3 bases at J; junction bases unmatched: 8. There are 17 residues in the CDR3.

The chain joins TRBV10-3 to TRBJ2-2; 10 bases are a match to TRBD2. The CDR3 is 16 residues long. Germline V gene lookup returns CDR1 ENHRY and CDR2 SYGVKD. With 6 bases clipped from V and 0 bases from J, the junction kept 4 bases outside the gene matches. The CDR3 DNA follows: TGTGCCATCAGCCCTAGCGGGAGAGCGAACACCGGGGAGCTGTTTTTT. As protein: CAISPSGRANTGELFF.

This clone was seen only once. The chain recombines TRBV5-1 with TRBJ1-1; 8 bases agree with TRBD1. The germline CDR1 and CDR2 sequences are SGHRS and YFSETQ. The junction had 6 bases not matched to a gene; V was cut back by 4 bases and J by 4 bases. The CDR3 loop spans 14 amino acids. The CDR3 protein is CASSVTGGGTEAFF. In DNA form, the CDR3 reads TGCGCCAGCAGCGTAACAGGGGGAGGCACTGAAGCTTTCTTT.

The CDR3 DNA sequence: TGTGCCAGCACCTACAGGGCAGGGGGCCCAGATACGCAGTATTTT. As protein: CASTYRAGGPDTQYF. The chain combines TRBV7-9 with TRBJ2-3, with 8 bases lining up with TRBD1. Losses at the gene ends were 7 bases for V and 4 bases for J; bases not matched to a gene: 10. Germline assignment: CDR1 SEHNR and CDR2 FQNEAQ (reference sequence). The CDR3 has 15 amino acids. Full variable domain (missing parts from reference TRBV7-9 and TRBJ2-3): DTGVSQNPRHKITKRGQNVTFRCDPISEHNRLYWYRQTLGQGPEFLTYFQNEAQLEKSRLLSDRFSAERPKGSFSTLEIQRTEQGDSAMYLCASTYRAGGPDTQYFGPGTRLTVL.

V and J are TRBV28 and TRBJ2-6; TRBD1 agrees at 7 bases. V shed 8 bases, J shed 0 bases, and the junction held 13 bases outside the gene matches. CDR3 size: 18 residues. Germline CDR1 is MDHEN and CDR2 is SYDVKM. The DNA for the CDR3 is TGTGCCAGCCGCACGGACAGGACGAAAAGCTCTGGGGCCAACGTCCTGACTTTC. It specifies CASRTDRTKSSGANVLTF. Together with reference TRBV28 and TRBJ2-6, the CDR3 gives the full variable domain: DVKVTQSSRYLVKRTGEKVFLECVQDMDHENMFWYRQDPGLGLRLIYFSYDVKMKEKGDIPEGYSVSREKKERFSLILESASTNQTSMYLCASRTDRTKSSGANVLTFGAGSRLTVL.

This clone was observed a handful of times. The chain has TRBV2 and TRBJ2-2; the match to TRBD1 covers 7 bases. This CDR3 has 14 amino acids. Looked up from germline, CDR1 is SNHLY and CDR2 is FYNNEI. V lost 7 bases and J lost 2; bases outside the gene matches: 4. CDR3 sequence (DNA): TGTGCCAGCACCGGGGACAGTAACACCGGGGAGCTGTTTTTT. Translation: CASTGDSNTGELFF.

This clone has just a few counts. The V gene is TRBV5-1, the J gene TRBJ2-1; 8 bases agree with TRBD1. Losses at the gene ends were 0 bases for V and 2 bases for J; bases not matched to a gene: 1. The CDR3 covers 15 residues. Germline assignment: CDR1 SGHRS and CDR2 YFSETQ. This chain's CDR3 is CASSLGTGTYNEQFF. CDR3 sequence (DNA): TGCGCCAGCAGCTTGGGGACAGGGACCTACAATGAGCAGTTCTTC.

The V and J genes are TRBV6-5 and TRBJ1-2, with D maybe TRBD1 (5 bases). Between the trimmed V and J ends, which lost 7 bases and 3 bases, there was a span of 12 bases. There are 13 residues in the CDR3. The V gene's germline CDR1 is MNHEY and CDR2 SVGAGI. CDR3 nucleotide sequence: TGTGCCAGCACCATGACAGAAGACTATGGCTACACCTTC. This translates into CASTMTEDYGYTF.

This chain joins TRBV7-8 and TRBJ1-3; D uncertain. Germline V gene sequence: CDR1 SGHVS, CDR2 FQNEAQ. The CDR3 sequence is 14 residues long. V was pared by 6 bases and J by 7 bases, with 16 bases between. The CDR3 spells CASRPVEGGNTIYF. Written as DNA, the CDR3 is TGTGCCAGCAGACCCGTAGAAGGAGGGAACACCATATATTTT.

The J gene is TRBJ2-3, the V gene TRBV25-1; 15 nucleotides match TRBD2. Germline V gives CDR1 MGHDK, CDR2 SYGVNS. The CDR3 is 17 residues long. Germline trimming cut 2 bases from V and 4 bases from J; bases unmatched to any gene: 4. The CDR3 loop is CASSEPGLAGGPDTQYF. CDR3 coding DNA: TGTGCCAGCAGTGAACCTGGACTAGCGGGAGGGCCAGATACGCAGTATTTT.

With regard to this clone: Different DNA sequences within this sample yield the same CDR3. The V and J genes are TRBV7-9 and TRBJ2-5, with TRBD1 matching over 8 bases. V was pared by 6 bases and J by 2 bases, with 5 bases of the junction left unmatched. This CDR3 is built from 14 residues. Germline loops: CDR1 SEHNR, CDR2 FQNEAQ (reference sequence). Here the CDR3 DNA reads TGTGCCAGCAGTCTCGGACAGGGACAAGAGACCCAGTACTTC. Its protein is CASSLGQGQETQYF.

The V call is TRBV5-6, the J call TRBJ2-2; D possibly corresponds to TRBD2 (5 bases). Trimming left V 3 bases short and J 1 base short, with 13 bases between. This CDR3 region has 16 residues. CDR1 and CDR2 (germline): SGHDT, YYEEEE. The CDR3 DNA sequence: TGTGCCAGCAGCTCGTTCGAGGGAAGGAACACCGGGGAGCTGTTTTTT. It yields the protein CASSSFEGRNTGELFF.

This sequence joins TRBV7-9 and TRBJ1-2; 7 nucleotides align to TRBD1. The CDR3 is 12 amino acids. V shed 3 bases, J shed 8 bases, and the junction held 3 bases outside the gene matches. Germline assignment: CDR1 SEHNR and CDR2 FQNEAQ (reference sequence). The DNA for the CDR3 is TGTGCCAGCAGCTTGGGACAGTTGGGCTACACCTTC. Its translation is CASSLGQLGYTF.

The chain carries TRBV7-2 and TRBJ1-2; 7 bases agree with TRBD1. Trimming took 6 bases from V and 7 from J; bases not matched to a gene: 8. CDR1 and CDR2 from the germline V gene are SGHTA and FQGNSA. The length of the CDR3 is 13 residues. The CDR3 sequence: CASSQGEVRGYTF. Written as DNA, the CDR3 is TGTGCCAGCAGTCAGGGGGAAGTTCGTGGCTACACCTTC.

This clone appeared a single time. The chain uses TRBV21-1 and TRBJ2-3; TRBD2 is the table's D call and was not checked against the DNA. TRBV21-1 is given as a pseudogene. The CDR3 is made up of 17 amino acids. The CDR3 here is CASSPSRTSGSTDTQYF. In DNA form, the CDR3 reads TGTGCCAGCAGCCCGTCCCGGACTAGCGGGAGCACAGATACGCAGTATTTT.

The CDR3 coding sequence is TGTGCCAGCAGCGTCACCGGGAGGGCAGATACGCAGTATTTT. Encoded protein: CASSVTGRADTQYF. The chain recombines TRBV9 with TRBJ2-3, with TRBD2 matching 8 bases. Germline loops: CDR1 SGDLS, CDR2 YYNGEE. There are 14 residues in the CDR3. J was trimmed by 4 bases and V by 2 bases; bases with no gene match: 3.

This chain links TRBV5-1 with TRBJ2-5, with 7 bases that match TRBD2. The CDR3 extends over 17 amino acids. V shed 0 bases and J 1 base; nucleotides not matched to a gene: 9. Germline V gives CDR1 SGHRS, CDR2 YFSETQ. CDR3 coding DNA: TGCGCCAGCAGCTTGGGCCCTTTGGGGGGGGTCCAAGAGACCCAGTACTTC. Its protein product is CASSLGPLGGVQETQYF.

This clone occurred once. The gene calls are TRBV6-5 and TRBJ1-1; TRBD1 matches 9 bases. The CDR3 sequence is 15 residues long. J was trimmed by 6 bases and V by 6 bases; bases with no gene match: 11. Germline CDR1 and CDR2: MNHEY and SVGAGI. The CDR3 region has the DNA TGTGCCAGCAGACTATTGGACAGGGGTAACGCTGAAGCTTTCTTT. Its protein is CASRLLDRGNAEAFF.

This rearrangement joins TRBV5-1 to TRBJ2-5; TRBD1 aligns across 10 bases. The V gene's germline CDR1 is SGHRS and CDR2 YFSETQ. The junction had 9 bases not matched to a gene; V was cut back by 3 bases and J by 4 bases. This CDR3 has 16 residues. This CDR3 is CASSSGGTGVAETQYF. Written as DNA, the CDR3 is TGCGCCAGCAGCTCGGGCGGGACAGGGGTCGCAGAGACCCAGTACTTC.

The CDR3 loop is CASRETSGTDTQYF. The CDR3 nucleotides are TGTGCCAGCAGGGAGACTAGCGGCACAGATACGCAGTATTTT. This chain uses TRBV6-6 with TRBJ2-3; 8 bases agree with TRBD2. V shed 6 bases, J shed 1 base, and the junction held 3 bases outside the gene matches. In germline, CDR1 is MNHNY, CDR2 SVGAGI (reference sequence). The CDR3 runs to 14 residues.

The chain combines TRBV7-9 with TRBJ1-1; TRBD1 is a possible D gene (5 bases). The CDR3 covers 14 residues. V lost 5 bases to trimming and J lost 1 base, with 11 bases between them. Germline-derived CDR1 and CDR2 are SEHNR and FQNEAQ (reference sequence). The CDR3 DNA sequence: TGTGCCAGCAGCGCGGGGCAGGCGAACACTGAAGCTTTCTTT. Translated: CASSAGQANTEAFF. Full variable domain (rest looked up from reference TRBV7-9 and TRBJ1-1): DTGVSQNPRHKITKRGQNVTFRCDPISEHNRLYWYRQTLGQGPEFLTYFQNEAQLEKSRLLSDRFSAERPKGSFSTLEIQRTEQGDSAMYLCASSAGQANTEAFFGQGTRLTVV.

The V call is TRBV7-9, the J call TRBJ2-2; weak D call: TRBD1 (6 bases). The CDR3 sequence is 15 residues long. Trimming cost V 2 bases and J 7 bases, with 14 bases left between them. Germline assignment: CDR1 SEHNR and CDR2 FQNEAQ (reference sequence). CDR3 coding DNA: TGTGCCAGCAGCTTATATGCAGGGGTGGACGGGGAGCTGTTTTTT. It translates to CASSLYAGVDGELFF.

This clone was seen only a few times. The chain links TRBV27 to TRBJ2-1, with D possibly TRBD2 on 5 matching bases. The ends were cut back, 11 bases at V and 2 bases at J, with 16 bases in the middle. In germline, CDR1 is MNHEY, CDR2 SMNVEV (reference sequence). This CDR3 is 14 amino acids long. In DNA, the CDR3 is TGTGCCCCCAGGAGGCATATTCCCTACAATGAGCAGTTCTTC. Translation gives CAPRRHIPYNEQFF.

A single count supports this clone. The V call is TRBV5-1, the J call TRBJ1-5, with a possible D match to TRBD1 (5 bases). V shed 3 bases and J shed 7 bases, with 14 bases lying between them. This CDR3 has 14 residues. Germline V CDR1 and CDR2: SGHRS, YFSETQ. In DNA, the CDR3 is TGCGCCAGCAGCTCTGTCGGGGGAGGGCAGCCCCAGCATTTT. Residues: CASSSVGGGQPQHF.

The V and J genes are TRBV27 and TRBJ2-7, with D possibly being TRBD1 (6 bases). Trimming removed 11 bases at V and 2 bases at J, with 10 bases between. Germline-derived CDR1 and CDR2 are MNHEY and SMNVEV (reference sequence). CDR3 length: 11 amino acids. The CDR3 sequence: CASGQTYEQYF. The CDR3 region has the DNA TGTGCCTCCGGACAGACCTACGAGCAGTACTTC.